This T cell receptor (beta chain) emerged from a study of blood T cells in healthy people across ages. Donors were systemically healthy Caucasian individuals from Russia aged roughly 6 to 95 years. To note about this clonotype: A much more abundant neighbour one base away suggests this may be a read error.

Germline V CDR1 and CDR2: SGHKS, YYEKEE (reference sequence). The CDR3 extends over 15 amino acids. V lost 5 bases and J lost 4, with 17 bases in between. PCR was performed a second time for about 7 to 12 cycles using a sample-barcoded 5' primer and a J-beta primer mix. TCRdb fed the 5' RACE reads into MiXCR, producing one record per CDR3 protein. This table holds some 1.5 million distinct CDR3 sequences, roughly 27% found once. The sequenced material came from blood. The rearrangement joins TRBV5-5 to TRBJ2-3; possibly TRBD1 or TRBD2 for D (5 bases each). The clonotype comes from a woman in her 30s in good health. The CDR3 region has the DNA TGTGCCAGCAGTTCCCGGGACGGAGTGTCAGATACGCAGTATTTT. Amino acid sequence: CASSSRDGVSDTQYF.